This passage covers 17 T cell receptor beta chains from one sample sequenced in a study of T-cell memory formation after mild COVID-19. TCRdb passed the 5' RACE reads through MiXCR, listing each CDR3 protein once. Here the sample spans 200,000 to 300,000 distinct CDR3 sequences, 15% to 19% being singletons. The sample comprised PBMCs or a T cell subset sorted from them (not recorded which). These receptors were collected from an adult woman who had mild COVID-19 (a few samples of this study predate the infection). Cell type and time point are not known.

The chain uses TRBV24-1 and TRBJ2-1; no clear D. Germline V lookup: CDR1 KGHDR, CDR2 SFDVKD. There are 13 residues in the CDR3. V shed 0 bases and J shed 8 bases, with 7 bases lying between them. CDR3 bases: TGTGCCACCAGTGATTTGAGGGATGATGAGCAGTTCTTC. As protein: CATSDLRDDEQFF.

This clonotype was seen at least ten times. The V gene is TRBV11-3, the J gene TRBJ1-1; D gene unclear. This CDR3 region has 12 residues. Trimming pared 2 bases from V and 4 bases from J, leaving 5 bases between. Germline assignment: CDR1 SGHNT and CDR2 YENEEA. The CDR3 reads CASSLTRTEAFF. The DNA of the CDR3 is TGTGCCAGCAGCTTAACCCGCACTGAAGCTTTCTTT.

This clonotype was recorded at least ten times. A junction boundary mismatches the germline segment, possibly from a read error. The chain combines TRBV5-1 with TRBJ2-3; D call uncertain. The CDR3 is 11 residues long. Looked up from germline, CDR1 is SGHRS and CDR2 is YFSETQ. The CDR3 DNA is TGTGCCAGCAGCACCACAGATACGCAGTATTTT. This gives the protein CASSTTDTQYF.

This clonotype has more than one count but fewer than ten. The chain combines TRBV7-9 with TRBJ2-1; no reliable D call. The V end was cut by 4 bases, the J end by 8 bases, with 15 bases between. CDR1 SEHNR and CDR2 FQNEAQ come from the germline V gene (reference sequence). The CDR3 spans 14 residues. The DNA of the CDR3 is TGTGCCAGCAGCTCCCAGCGCGATTTCTATGAGCAGTTCTTC. Its translation: CASSSQRDFYEQFF.

CDR3 protein: CASSHPGTVSESPLHF. As DNA, the CDR3 is TGCGCCAGCAGCCACCCCGGGACGGTATCGGAATCACCCCTCCACTTT. The V gene is TRBV4-1, the J gene TRBJ1-6, with D maybe TRBD1 (5 bases). CDR1 is MGHRA and CDR2 is YSYEKL in the germline V gene. Deletions cut 3 bases from V and 10 bases from J, with 19 bases between. The CDR3 is 16 residues long.

This clonotype was seen only a few times. The rearrangement links TRBV12-3 or TRBV12-4 to TRBJ2-7; 8 nucleotides match TRBD1. V shed 6 bases and J 4 bases; nucleotides not matched to a gene: 11. The length of the CDR3 is 15 residues. Here the CDR3 DNA reads TGTGCCAGCAGGAAGAACCGGCAGGGGGCATACGAGCAGTACTTC. Its translation is CASRKNRQGAYEQYF.

This chain uses TRBV14 with TRBJ2-1; 7 bases are shared with TRBD1. The CDR3 is made up of 15 amino acids. Germline V CDR1 and CDR2: SGHDN, FVKESK. V trimming: 6 bases; J trimming: 2 bases; junction bases outside the gene matches: 7. The CDR3 region is CASSLRGFTYNEQFF. DNA of the CDR3: TGTGCCAGCAGTCTCAGGGGGTTCACCTACAATGAGCAGTTCTTC.

V gene TRBV4-1 combines with J gene TRBJ1-1, with D possibly being TRBD1 (5 bases). Trimming took off 6 bases at V and 3 bases at J, with 14 bases between the two ends. CDR1 is MGHRA and CDR2 is YSYEKL in the germline V gene. This CDR3 has 14 amino acids. Here the CDR3 DNA reads TGCGCCAGCAGGGAACGCCTAGGGGACACTGAAGCTTTCTTT. Translation gives CASRERLGDTEAFF.

The chain uses TRBV29-1 and TRBJ1-1, with 10 bases fitting TRBD1. The CDR3 has 12 residues. Trimming at V came to 6 bases and at J to 7 bases, leaving 5 bases not matched to a gene. In germline, CDR1 is SQVTM, CDR2 ANQGSEA. CDR3 bases: TGCAGCGTCACGGACAGGGGGAGTGAAGCTTTCTTT. It yields the protein CSVTDRGSEAFF.

The chain has TRBV6-5 and TRBJ2-6; D is perhaps TRBD2 (6 bases). The CDR3 consists of 16 residues. Germline V CDR1 and CDR2: MNHEY, SVGAGI. The V end was cut by 5 bases, the J end by 2 bases, with 13 bases between. The CDR3 bases are TGTGCCAGCAGTCACGGGGAGGCGGCTGGGGCCAACGTCCTGACTTTC. Translating gives CASSHGEAAGANVLTF.

The chain uses TRBV5-4 and TRBJ1-2; D ambiguous. With 0 bases removed from V and 7 bases from J, the gap between germline ends came to 4 bases. This CDR3 comprises 11 residues. The V gene's germline CDR1 is SGHNT and CDR2 YYREEE (reference sequence). CDR3 sequence reads: CASSLEAGYTF. The DNA of the CDR3 is TGTGCCAGCAGCTTGGAAGCTGGCTACACCTTC.

This clonotype has a handful of counts. This chain links TRBV7-9 with TRBJ2-2; 7 bases fit TRBD1. The germline V gene has CDR1 SEHNR and CDR2 FQNEAQ (reference sequence). The CDR3 extends over 19 amino acids. The junction had 15 bases not matched to a gene; V was cut back by 5 bases and J by 0 bases. As DNA, the CDR3 is TGTGCCAGCAGCCCGAGGTGGGGACAGTTTTGGGCGAACACCGGGGAGCTGTTTTTT. Its translation is CASSPRWGQFWANTGELFF.

In its sample, this clonotype was seen many times. This rearrangement joins TRBV12-3 or TRBV12-4 to TRBJ2-5; 8 bases line up with TRBD2. The CDR3 extends over 16 amino acids. V lost 6 bases and J lost 4; bases outside the gene matches: 13. This chain's CDR3 is CASSEAGALRGETQYF. Here the CDR3 DNA reads TGTGCCAGCAGCGAAGCGGGAGCTCTTCGGGGAGAGACCCAGTACTTC.

V gene TRBV6-6 combines with J gene TRBJ2-7; D remains unclear. V lost 2 bases and J lost 0, with 11 bases in between. Germline CDR1 is MNHNY and CDR2 is SVGAGI (reference sequence). The CDR3 totals 15 residues. CDR3 nucleotides: TGTGCCAGCAGTTACGGTAGGAAAAGCTCCTACGAGCAGTACTTC. Protein sequence: CASSYGRKSSYEQYF.

The chain recombines TRBV20-1 with TRBJ2-5, with TRBD2 matching 12 bases. The CDR3 contains 14 residues. J gave up 4 bases and V 5 bases, and 5 bases lay outside the gene matches. Per germline, CDR1 DFQATT and CDR2 SNEGSKA (reference sequence). CDR3 protein: CSALTSGSLETQYF. The CDR3 nucleotides are TGCAGTGCTTTGACTAGCGGGAGTTTAGAGACCCAGTACTTC.

In this sample, this clonotype turned up many times. This chain joins TRBV10-3 and TRBJ2-6; TRBD2 aligns across 8 bases. This CDR3 comprises 16 residues. CDR1 is ENHRY, CDR2 SYGVKD, per germline. The V and J ends lost 8 bases and 3 bases, in that order; junction bases with no gene match: 9. The CDR3 DNA reads as TGTGCCATCGGCACTAGCGGTCAATATGGGGCCAACGTCCTGACTTTC. Amino acids: CAIGTSGQYGANVLTF.

This clonotype was picked up a small number of times. The chain combines TRBV20-1 with TRBJ1-5; TRBD1 matches 10 bases. The V gene end was trimmed by 4 bases and the J gene end by 6 bases; junction bases not matched to a gene: 3. This CDR3 is built from 13 residues. Germline values: CDR1 DFQATT, CDR2 SNEGSKA (reference sequence). CDR3 DNA sequence: TGCAGTGCTAAAGGGACAGGGGTTCAGCCCCAGCATTTT. Translating gives CSAKGTGVQPQHF.